This TCR beta chain comes out of a study of cytomegalovirus exposure and HLA in healthy donors. CDR3 length: 13 amino acids. V was shortened by 4 bases and J by 4 bases, with 11 bases between the two germline ends. Germline V gene lookup returns CDR1 SGHNT and CDR2 YYREEE (reference sequence). This PCR relied on a set of 60 Vbeta primers and 13 Jbeta primers. The repertoire was sequenced with immunoSEQ multiplex PCR; TCRdb's copy has only in-frame clones and lacks some. The repertoire consists of some 190,000 clones, with 65% to 80% occurring once and the leading ten covering approximately 1%. Sequencing input: PBMCs. This receptor was identified in a woman between 35 and 50 years old in good health and CMV-seronegative. The chain recombines TRBV5-4 with TRBJ1-2; possible D gene TRBD1, 6 bases. The CDR3 DNA follows: TGTGCCAGCAGCCTACAGGGAGCCTATGGCTACACCTTC. Its translation: CASSLQGAYGYTF.